The sequence of this T cell receptor (beta chain) was determined in a study of T cells after yellow fever vaccination. Background on the study: Where fractions had low cell numbers, libraries were prepared from them with the SMART-Seq v4 Ultra Low Input RNA kit.

Note on this clonotype: What it binds is not known.

Whole-study findings and limits: Highly abundant clonotypes carried over from the bulk population could end up in FACS-sorted repertoires as contaminants. A small share of clonotypes appeared in both CD4 and CD8 compartments.

TCRdb called the 5' RACE reads again in MiXCR, with one record for every CDR3 protein. The sample has hundreds of thousands of distinct CDR3 sequences, around an eighth seen once. Germline V lookup: CDR1 MDHEN, CDR2 SYDVKM. V was cut by 8 bases and J by 4 bases, with 15 bases left in between. The CDR3 spans 15 residues. The source was PBMCs, collected on the day of the yellow fever booster vaccination. This chain connects TRBV28 to TRBJ2-6; D tentatively fits TRBD1 or TRBD2 (5 bases each). The clonotype comes from a young man who received the YFV17D yellow fever vaccine. CDR3 residues: CASRDGPRGANVLTF. The CDR3 coding sequence is TGTGCCAGCCGGGACGGTCCTCGAGGGGCCAACGTCCTGACTTTC. Together with reference TRBV28 and TRBJ2-6, the CDR3 gives the full variable domain: DVKVTQSSRYLVKRTGEKVFLECVQDMDHENMFWYRQDPGLGLRLIYFSYDVKMKEKGDIPEGYSVSREKKERFSLILESASTNQTSMYLCASRDGPRGANVLTFGAGSRLTVL.